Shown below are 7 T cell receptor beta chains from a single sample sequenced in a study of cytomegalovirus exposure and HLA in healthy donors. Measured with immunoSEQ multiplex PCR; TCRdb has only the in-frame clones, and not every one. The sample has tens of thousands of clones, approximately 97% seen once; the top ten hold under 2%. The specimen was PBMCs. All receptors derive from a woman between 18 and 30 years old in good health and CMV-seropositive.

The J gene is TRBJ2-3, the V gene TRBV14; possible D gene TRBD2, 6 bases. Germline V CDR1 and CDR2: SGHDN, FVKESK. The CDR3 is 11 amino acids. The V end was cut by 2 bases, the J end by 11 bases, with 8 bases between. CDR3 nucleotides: TGTGCCAGCAGCCAACGGGGGAAGCAGTATTTT. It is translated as CASSQRGKQYF.

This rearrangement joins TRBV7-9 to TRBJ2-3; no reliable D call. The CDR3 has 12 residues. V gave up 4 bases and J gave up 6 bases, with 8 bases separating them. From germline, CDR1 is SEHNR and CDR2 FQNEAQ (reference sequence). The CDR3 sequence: CASSSIADTQYF. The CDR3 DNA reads TGTGCCAGCAGCTCAATCGCGGATACGCAGTATTTT.

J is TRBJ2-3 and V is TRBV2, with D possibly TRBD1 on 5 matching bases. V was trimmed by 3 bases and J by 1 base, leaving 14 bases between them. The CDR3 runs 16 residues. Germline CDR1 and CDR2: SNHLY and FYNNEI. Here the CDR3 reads CASSDRKGWGTDTQYF. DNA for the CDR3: TGTGCCAGCAGTGATAGAAAGGGGTGGGGCACAGATACGCAGTATTTT.

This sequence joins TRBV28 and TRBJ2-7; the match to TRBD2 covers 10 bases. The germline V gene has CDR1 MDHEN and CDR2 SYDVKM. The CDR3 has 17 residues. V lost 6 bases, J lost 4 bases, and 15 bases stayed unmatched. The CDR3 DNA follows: TGTGCCAGCAGCGAGGGACTAGCGTCTACGCCGCCGTACGAGCAGTACTTC. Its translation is CASSEGLASTPPYEQYF.

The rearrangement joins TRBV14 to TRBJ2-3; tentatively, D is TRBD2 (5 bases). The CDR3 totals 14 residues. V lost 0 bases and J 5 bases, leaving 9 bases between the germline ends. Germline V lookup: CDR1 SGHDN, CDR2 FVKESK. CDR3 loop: CASSQEVRVDTQYF. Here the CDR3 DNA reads TGTGCCAGCAGCCAAGAAGTGCGGGTAGATACGCAGTATTTT.

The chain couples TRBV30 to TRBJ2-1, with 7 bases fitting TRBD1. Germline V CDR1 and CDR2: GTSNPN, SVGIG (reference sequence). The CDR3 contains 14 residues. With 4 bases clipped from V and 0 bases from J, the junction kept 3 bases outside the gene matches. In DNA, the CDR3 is TGTGCCTGGATAAGGGACAGCTCCTACAATGAGCAGTTCTTC. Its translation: CAWIRDSSYNEQFF.

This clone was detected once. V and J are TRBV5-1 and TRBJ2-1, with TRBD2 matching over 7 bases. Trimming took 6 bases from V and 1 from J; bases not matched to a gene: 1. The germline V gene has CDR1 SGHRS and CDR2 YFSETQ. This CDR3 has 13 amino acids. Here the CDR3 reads CASNSGSYNEQFF. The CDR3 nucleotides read TGCGCCAGCAATAGCGGGTCCTACAATGAGCAGTTCTTC.